A single sample gave rise to the 15 T cell receptor beta chains below, sequenced in a study of spatial heterogeneity in lung cancer. A single record per CDR3 protein comes from TCRdb applying MiXCR to the 5' RACE reads. The data show roughly 46,000 distinct CDR3 sequences, with approximately 10% seen just once and about 30% held by the top ten. Time point defined: blood at routine non-recurrence follow-up after resection. This specimen was PBMCs, taken at follow-up. The receptors were sampled from a male donor with early-stage non-small cell lung cancer.

This clonotype came up many times. The J gene is TRBJ2-3, the V gene TRBV6-2 or TRBV6-3; D is undetermined. This CDR3 is 12 amino acids long. Germline lookup yields CDR1 MNHEY and CDR2 SVGEGT. Trimming left V 4 bases short and J 2 bases short, with 4 bases between. The chain's CDR3 is CASSSATDTQYF. For the CDR3, the DNA is TGTGCCAGCAGTTCAGCCACAGATACGCAGTATTTT.

This clonotype was seen a handful of times. The V and J genes are TRBV6-5 and TRBJ2-7; a weak D match, TRBD2 (6 bases). CDR3 length: 11 residues. Germline V gene lookup returns CDR1 MNHEY and CDR2 SVGAGI. V shed 6 bases and J shed 7 bases, with 10 bases lying between them. CDR3 coding DNA: TGTGCCAGCAGGGAGGGTCGGGAGCAGTACTTC. Translation gives CASREGREQYF.

This clonotype was seen ten or more times. This chain links TRBV5-5 with TRBJ1-2, with 8 bases fitting TRBD1. The CDR3 has 14 residues. Germline V CDR1 and CDR2: SGHKS, YYEKEE (reference sequence). The junction had 7 bases not matched to a gene; V was cut back by 3 bases and J by 6 bases. The CDR3 region is CASSSLDRAHGYTF. The CDR3 DNA sequence: TGTGCCAGCAGCTCCCTGGACAGGGCCCATGGCTACACCTTC.

This clonotype occurred many times. This sequence joins TRBV6-5 and TRBJ1-1, with 7 positions matching TRBD1. Per the germline V gene, CDR1 is MNHEY and CDR2 is SVGAGI. V gave up 6 bases and J gave up 4 bases; unmatched junction bases: 8. CDR3 length: 14 amino acids. The CDR3 DNA reads as TGTGCCAGCAGCAGACAGGGCCCGAGCACTGAAGCTTTCTTT. Translating gives CASSRQGPSTEAFF.

This clonotype was detected a few times. The chain combines TRBV12-3 or TRBV12-4 with TRBJ2-7; no reliable D call. V lost 2 bases and J lost 9, with 11 bases in between. This CDR3 is built from 12 residues. CDR3 nucleotides: TGTGCCAGCAGTTTAATGCCCGAAGCGCAGTACTTC. Protein: CASSLMPEAQYF.

The chain recombines TRBV29-1 with TRBJ1-1; D is ambiguous. The CDR3 runs to 13 residues. Trimming shortened V by 6 bases and J by 3 bases, and 14 bases separated the two germline ends. Germline CDR1 SQVTM, CDR2 ANQGSEA. The CDR3 sequence is CSVWTDVDTEAFF. Here the CDR3 DNA reads TGCAGCGTCTGGACGGATGTAGACACTGAAGCTTTCTTT.

The genes are TRBV6-5 and TRBJ1-2; 9 nucleotides align to TRBD1. This CDR3 comprises 13 residues. J gave up 5 bases and V 6 bases, and 4 bases lay outside the gene matches. Germline loops: CDR1 MNHEY, CDR2 SVGAGI. CDR3 sequence: CASREDRGYGYTF. The CDR3 nucleotides read TGTGCCAGCAGAGAGGACAGGGGATATGGCTACACCTTC.

This clonotype was detected ten times or more. This chain uses TRBV18 with TRBJ2-3; tentatively, D is TRBD1 (6 bases). The germline V gene encodes CDR1 KGHSH and CDR2 LQKENI. CDR3 length equals 14 residues. With 4 bases removed from V and 2 bases from J, the gap between germline ends came to 10 bases. In DNA, the CDR3 is TGTGCCAGCTCACAACAGGGAGACACAGATACGCAGTATTTT. This sequence encodes CASSQQGDTDTQYF. The whole variable domain, remainder taken from reference TRBV18 and TRBJ2-3, is NAGVMQNPRHLVRRRGQEARLRCSPMKGHSHVYWYRQLPEEGLKFMVYLQKENIIDESGMPKERFSAEFPKEGPSILRIQQVVRGDSAAYFCASSQQGDTDTQYFGPGTRLTVL.

The chain joins TRBV6-6 to TRBJ1-1; no firm D call. The CDR3 runs 13 residues. Trimming cost V 6 bases and J 1 base, with 9 bases left between them. Germline lookup yields CDR1 MNHNY and CDR2 SVGAGI (reference sequence). The CDR3 region has the DNA TGTGCCAGCAGGAGTCAGAAGAACACTGAAGCTTTCTTT. It translates to CASRSQKNTEAFF.

A few counts support this clonotype. The chain has TRBV3-1 and TRBJ2-7; no clear D gene. V was clipped by 2 bases and J by 2 bases, with 13 bases between them. Germline CDR1 reads LGHDT; CDR2 reads YNNKEL (reference sequence). CDR3 size: 15 residues. The CDR3 loop reads CASSQSYASTYEQYF. For the CDR3, the DNA is TGTGCCAGCAGCCAAAGTTACGCCTCCACCTACGAGCAGTACTTC.

Many counts were recorded for this clonotype. The chain couples TRBV28 to TRBJ2-6; 7 bases agree with TRBD1. There are 15 residues in the CDR3. The V gene's germline CDR1 is MDHEN and CDR2 SYDVKM. V shed 6 bases, J shed 2 bases, and the junction held 4 bases outside the gene matches. The CDR3 bases are TGTGCCAGCAGACGACAGGGAGCTGGGGCCAACGTCCTGACTTTC. It yields the protein CASRRQGAGANVLTF. The full variable domain, with the rest looked up from reference TRBV28 and TRBJ2-6, is DVKVTQSSRYLVKRTGEKVFLECVQDMDHENMFWYRQDPGLGLRLIYFSYDVKMKEKGDIPEGYSVSREKKERFSLILESASTNQTSMYLCASRRQGAGANVLTFGAGSRLTVL.

This clonotype occurred many times. The chain recombines TRBV20-1 with TRBJ2-5; D gene unclear. The germline V gene encodes CDR1 DFQATT and CDR2 SNEGSKA (reference sequence). The CDR3 is 13 residues long. V was shortened by 3 bases and J by 4 bases, with 12 bases between the two germline ends. This CDR3 reads CSARAVTPETQYF. The CDR3 DNA follows: TGCAGTGCTAGGGCAGTAACCCCAGAGACCCAGTACTTC.

There are a few counts of this clonotype. This chain connects TRBV20-1 to TRBJ1-1; D might be TRBD1 (6 bases). This CDR3 spans 13 amino acids. V was cut by 4 bases and J by 4 bases, with 13 bases left in between. Per germline, CDR1 DFQATT and CDR2 SNEGSKA (reference sequence). CDR3 DNA sequence: TGCAGTGCTACTCTTGGGGGGCCCACTGAAGCTTTCTTT. Its translation: CSATLGGPTEAFF.

This clonotype occurred a few times. CDR3: CASSLTRGQERYTF. In DNA, the CDR3 is TGTGCCAGCAGTCTTACCCGTGGTCAGGAGCGCTACACCTTC. V and J are TRBV27 and TRBJ1-2; no reliable D call. V lost 5 bases to trimming and J lost 9 bases, with 19 bases between them. CDR1 is MNHEY and CDR2 is SMNVEV in the germline V gene (reference sequence). CDR3 size: 14 residues.

This clonotype was observed many times. The chain employs TRBV19 and TRBJ1-2; D perhaps matches TRBD1 (5 bases). The germline gives CDR1 LNHDA, CDR2 SQIVND (reference sequence). The germline V and J ends were trimmed by 7 bases and 4 bases, with 19 bases remaining between them. The CDR3 consists of 15 residues. The CDR3 DNA reads as TGTGCCAGTAACCCGACAGCTTTTACAACCTATGGCTACACCTTC. It encodes CASNPTAFTTYGYTF.